This T cell receptor (beta chain) was profiled in a study of T cell responses to AZD1222 COVID-19 vaccine. Study-wide background: Pooled in the analysis were second doses at about 4 or about 12 weeks. Study-wide results and caveats: Compared with day 0, the breadth and depth of the Spike-specific TCR repertoire rose significantly after two doses of AZD1222.

This clone has a handful of counts. Antigen unknown. Generated by immunoSEQ multiplex PCR, the TCRdb table keeps only in-frame clones and is missing some. The sample includes around 100,000 clones, about 88% of them seen just once. Deletions cut 6 bases from V and 7 bases from J, with 13 bases between. The germline gives CDR1 LNHDA, CDR2 SQIVND (reference sequence). This CDR3 is 13 amino acids long. The sequence was collected from an adult in good health. The sequencing here drew on peripheral blood, taken on day 0 of AZD1222 vaccination. The chain carries TRBV19 and TRBJ1-5; weak D call: TRBD1 (6 bases). DNA of the CDR3: TGTGCCAGTAGCCCTCCTCAGGGGCAGCCCCAGCATTTT. Its protein product is CASSPPQGQPQHF.